These T cell receptor beta chains were read from a single sample in a study of beta chain features in type 1 diabetes. Some clones are missing from TCRdb's copy, which holds only in-frame ones; the method was immunoSEQ multiplex PCR. The sample contains about 410,000 clones, approximately 15% of which appear only once. Source material: naive CD4+ T cells from blood. The receptor source for this set is a man in his thirties or forties in good health. Both conserved end residues are part of each CDR3. D genes are given only for firm matches. Clone size is stated in some rows and not others, as once, few, many or a class when expanded.

CDR3aa: CACAGLAGGKDTQYF
CDR3nt: TGTGCCTGCGCGGGACTAGCGGGAGGTAAAGATACGCAGTATTTT
j_gene: TRBJ2-3
v_gene: TRBV30
d_gene: TRBD2
abundance: NA

CDR3aa: CAWSGRGSETQYF
CDR3nt: TGTGCCTGGAGTGGTAGGGGGTCCGAGACCCAGTACTTC
j_gene: TRBJ2-5
v_gene: TRBV30
d_gene: NA
abundance: few

CDR3aa: CASSYSGANYEQYF
CDR3nt: TGTGCCAGCAGTTACTCGGGAGCGAACTACGAGCAGTACTTC
j_gene: TRBJ2-7
v_gene: TRBV6-5
d_gene: NA
abundance: NA

CDR3aa: CASSQRKGWQVLAQYF
CDR3nt: TGCGCCAGCAGTCAACGTAAAGGTTGGCAGGTTTTAGCCCAGTACTTC
j_gene: TRBJ2-5
v_gene: TRBV23-1
d_gene: NA
abundance: few

CDR3aa: CASSLTQGLLVGTEAFF
CDR3nt: TGTGCCAGCAGTTTGACTCAGGGCTTGCTAGTCGGCACTGAAGCTTTCTTT
j_gene: TRBJ1-1
v_gene: TRBV28
d_gene: NA
abundance: NA

CDR3aa: CASSEVYIQYF
CDR3nt: TGTGCCAGCAGTGAAGTCTACATTCAGTACTTC
j_gene: TRBJ2-4
v_gene: TRBV6-1
d_gene: NA
abundance: few

CDR3aa: CASSLVGGHNEQFF
CDR3nt: TGTGCCAGCAGTTTGGTTGGGGGACACAATGAGCAGTTCTTC
j_gene: TRBJ2-1
v_gene: TRBV27
d_gene: NA
abundance: few

CDR3aa: CASSPGTQAPGWNIQYF
CDR3nt: TGCGCCAGCAGCCCCGGGACTCAGGCTCCGGGGTGGAACATTCAGTACTTC
j_gene: TRBJ2-4
v_gene: TRBV5-1
d_gene: NA
abundance: few

CDR3aa: CASSRLGTEIQETQYF
CDR3nt: TGTGCCAGCAGCCGTCTAGGGACAGAGATCCAAGAGACCCAGTACTTC
j_gene: TRBJ2-5
v_gene: TRBV11-1
d_gene: TRBD1
abundance: NA

CDR3aa: CASSWSERDEAFF
CDR3nt: TGTGCCAGCAGCTGGAGCGAGAGGGATGAAGCTTTCTTT
j_gene: TRBJ1-1
v_gene: TRBV11-2
d_gene: NA
abundance: few

CDR3aa: CASSFRGGAGNEQFF
CDR3nt: TGTGCCAGCAGCTTCAGGGGTGGGGCCGGAAATGAGCAGTTCTTC
j_gene: TRBJ2-1
v_gene: TRBV7-9
d_gene: NA
abundance: NA

CDR3aa: CASSKVRGPNTEAFF
CDR3nt: TGTGCCAGCAGCAAAGTGAGAGGCCCGAACACTGAAGCTTTCTTT
j_gene: TRBJ1-1
v_gene: TRBV21-1
d_gene: NA
abundance: few

CDR3aa: CASSQELIRDRVYTEAFF
CDR3nt: TGCGCCAGCAGCCAAGAACTAATAAGAGACAGGGTGTACACTGAAGCTTTCTTT
j_gene: TRBJ1-1
v_gene: TRBV4-3
d_gene: TRBD1
abundance: NA

CDR3aa: CASSVSSFTDTQYF
CDR3nt: TGTGCCAGCAGCGTAAGCAGTTTCACAGATACGCAGTATTTT
j_gene: TRBJ2-3
v_gene: TRBV9
d_gene: NA
abundance: NA

CDR3aa: CASSSLPGQTQYF
CDR3nt: TGTGCCAGCAGCTCCCTCCCGGGACAGACGCAGTATTTT
j_gene: TRBJ2-3
v_gene: TRBV25-1
d_gene: TRBD1
abundance: few

CDR3aa: CASSPLTQGDTQYF
CDR3nt: TGTGCCAGCTCACCATTGACCCAAGGGGATACGCAGTATTTT
j_gene: TRBJ2-3
v_gene: TRBV18
d_gene: NA
abundance: few

CDR3aa: CASSLGLAAYNEQFF
CDR3nt: TGTGCCAGCAGCTTAGGGCTAGCGGCCTACAATGAGCAGTTCTTC
j_gene: TRBJ2-1
v_gene: TRBV7-9
d_gene: TRBD2
abundance: NA

CDR3aa: CSSRGQETQYF
CDR3nt: TGCAGCTCCAGGGGCCAAGAGACCCAGTACTTC
j_gene: TRBJ2-5
v_gene: TRBV29-1
d_gene: NA
abundance: few

CDR3aa: CSVEGVEVTDTQYF
CDR3nt: TGCAGCGTTGAGGGGGTGGAAGTCACAGATACGCAGTATTTT
j_gene: TRBJ2-3
v_gene: TRBV29-1
d_gene: NA
abundance: few

CDR3aa: CATSRGGGLGGQPQHF
CDR3nt: TGTGCCACCAGCAGAGGGGGCGGTCTAGGTGGTCAGCCCCAGCATTTT
j_gene: TRBJ1-5
v_gene: TRBV15
d_gene: NA
abundance: few

CDR3aa: CASRLGLAGYNEQFF
CDR3nt: TGTGCAAGTCGCTTAGGACTAGCGGGGTACAATGAGCAGTTCTTC
j_gene: TRBJ2-1
v_gene: TRBV12-2
d_gene: NA
abundance: NA

CDR3aa: CASSLDPNTEAFF
CDR3nt: TGTGCCAGCAGCTTGGACCCGAACACTGAAGCTTTCTTT
j_gene: TRBJ1-1
v_gene: TRBV5-4
d_gene: NA
abundance: once

CDR3aa: CASSSLGLRETQYF
CDR3nt: TGTGCCAGCAGTTCACTAGGGCTTAGAGAGACCCAGTACTTC
j_gene: TRBJ2-5
v_gene: TRBV27
d_gene: NA
abundance: NA

CDR3aa: CASRLDQAGELFF
CDR3nt: TGTGCCAGCAGGTTGGATCAGGCGGGGGAGCTGTTTTTT
j_gene: TRBJ2-2
v_gene: TRBV2
d_gene: NA
abundance: NA

CDR3aa: CASSIILAGGYNEQFF
CDR3nt: TGTGCCAGTAGTATTATCCTAGCGGGAGGTTACAATGAGCAGTTCTTC
j_gene: TRBJ2-1
v_gene: TRBV19
d_gene: TRBD2
abundance: NA

CDR3aa: CASSLLTTMGEQFF
CDR3nt: TGTGCCAGCAGCTTACTGACTACGATGGGGGAGCAGTTCTTC
j_gene: TRBJ2-1
v_gene: TRBV7-9
d_gene: NA
abundance: few

CDR3aa: CASSFGGGETQYF
CDR3nt: TGTGCCAGCAGCTTCGGGGGTGGGGAGACCCAGTACTTC
j_gene: TRBJ2-5
v_gene: TRBV9
d_gene: NA
abundance: few

CDR3aa: CASNWNTEAFF
CDR3nt: TGTGCCAGTAATTGGAACACTGAAGCTTTCTTT
j_gene: TRBJ1-1
v_gene: TRBV19
d_gene: NA
abundance: NA